This TCR beta chain appears in the sequencing data of a study of T cell changes during pregnancy in multiple sclerosis. V shed 0 bases and J shed 6 bases, with 15 bases lying between them. CDR3 length: 14 amino acids. Germline lookup yields CDR1 SQVTM and CDR2 ANQGSEA. The method was immunoSEQ multiplex PCR; TCRdb's version includes in-frame clones alone and lacks a portion of them. The table has around 24,000 clones, about 87% seen once. This receptor was obtained from a female donor in good health, enrolled as a control in a pregnancy study. This specimen was CD4+ T cells from peripheral blood mononuclear cells, taken in the second trimester of pregnancy. The chain joins TRBV29-1 to TRBJ2-7; D is perhaps TRBD1 (6 bases). The chain's CDR3 is CSVEDQNGGREQYF. For the CDR3, the DNA is TGCAGCGTTGAAGATCAAAATGGGGGCCGCGAGCAGTACTTC.